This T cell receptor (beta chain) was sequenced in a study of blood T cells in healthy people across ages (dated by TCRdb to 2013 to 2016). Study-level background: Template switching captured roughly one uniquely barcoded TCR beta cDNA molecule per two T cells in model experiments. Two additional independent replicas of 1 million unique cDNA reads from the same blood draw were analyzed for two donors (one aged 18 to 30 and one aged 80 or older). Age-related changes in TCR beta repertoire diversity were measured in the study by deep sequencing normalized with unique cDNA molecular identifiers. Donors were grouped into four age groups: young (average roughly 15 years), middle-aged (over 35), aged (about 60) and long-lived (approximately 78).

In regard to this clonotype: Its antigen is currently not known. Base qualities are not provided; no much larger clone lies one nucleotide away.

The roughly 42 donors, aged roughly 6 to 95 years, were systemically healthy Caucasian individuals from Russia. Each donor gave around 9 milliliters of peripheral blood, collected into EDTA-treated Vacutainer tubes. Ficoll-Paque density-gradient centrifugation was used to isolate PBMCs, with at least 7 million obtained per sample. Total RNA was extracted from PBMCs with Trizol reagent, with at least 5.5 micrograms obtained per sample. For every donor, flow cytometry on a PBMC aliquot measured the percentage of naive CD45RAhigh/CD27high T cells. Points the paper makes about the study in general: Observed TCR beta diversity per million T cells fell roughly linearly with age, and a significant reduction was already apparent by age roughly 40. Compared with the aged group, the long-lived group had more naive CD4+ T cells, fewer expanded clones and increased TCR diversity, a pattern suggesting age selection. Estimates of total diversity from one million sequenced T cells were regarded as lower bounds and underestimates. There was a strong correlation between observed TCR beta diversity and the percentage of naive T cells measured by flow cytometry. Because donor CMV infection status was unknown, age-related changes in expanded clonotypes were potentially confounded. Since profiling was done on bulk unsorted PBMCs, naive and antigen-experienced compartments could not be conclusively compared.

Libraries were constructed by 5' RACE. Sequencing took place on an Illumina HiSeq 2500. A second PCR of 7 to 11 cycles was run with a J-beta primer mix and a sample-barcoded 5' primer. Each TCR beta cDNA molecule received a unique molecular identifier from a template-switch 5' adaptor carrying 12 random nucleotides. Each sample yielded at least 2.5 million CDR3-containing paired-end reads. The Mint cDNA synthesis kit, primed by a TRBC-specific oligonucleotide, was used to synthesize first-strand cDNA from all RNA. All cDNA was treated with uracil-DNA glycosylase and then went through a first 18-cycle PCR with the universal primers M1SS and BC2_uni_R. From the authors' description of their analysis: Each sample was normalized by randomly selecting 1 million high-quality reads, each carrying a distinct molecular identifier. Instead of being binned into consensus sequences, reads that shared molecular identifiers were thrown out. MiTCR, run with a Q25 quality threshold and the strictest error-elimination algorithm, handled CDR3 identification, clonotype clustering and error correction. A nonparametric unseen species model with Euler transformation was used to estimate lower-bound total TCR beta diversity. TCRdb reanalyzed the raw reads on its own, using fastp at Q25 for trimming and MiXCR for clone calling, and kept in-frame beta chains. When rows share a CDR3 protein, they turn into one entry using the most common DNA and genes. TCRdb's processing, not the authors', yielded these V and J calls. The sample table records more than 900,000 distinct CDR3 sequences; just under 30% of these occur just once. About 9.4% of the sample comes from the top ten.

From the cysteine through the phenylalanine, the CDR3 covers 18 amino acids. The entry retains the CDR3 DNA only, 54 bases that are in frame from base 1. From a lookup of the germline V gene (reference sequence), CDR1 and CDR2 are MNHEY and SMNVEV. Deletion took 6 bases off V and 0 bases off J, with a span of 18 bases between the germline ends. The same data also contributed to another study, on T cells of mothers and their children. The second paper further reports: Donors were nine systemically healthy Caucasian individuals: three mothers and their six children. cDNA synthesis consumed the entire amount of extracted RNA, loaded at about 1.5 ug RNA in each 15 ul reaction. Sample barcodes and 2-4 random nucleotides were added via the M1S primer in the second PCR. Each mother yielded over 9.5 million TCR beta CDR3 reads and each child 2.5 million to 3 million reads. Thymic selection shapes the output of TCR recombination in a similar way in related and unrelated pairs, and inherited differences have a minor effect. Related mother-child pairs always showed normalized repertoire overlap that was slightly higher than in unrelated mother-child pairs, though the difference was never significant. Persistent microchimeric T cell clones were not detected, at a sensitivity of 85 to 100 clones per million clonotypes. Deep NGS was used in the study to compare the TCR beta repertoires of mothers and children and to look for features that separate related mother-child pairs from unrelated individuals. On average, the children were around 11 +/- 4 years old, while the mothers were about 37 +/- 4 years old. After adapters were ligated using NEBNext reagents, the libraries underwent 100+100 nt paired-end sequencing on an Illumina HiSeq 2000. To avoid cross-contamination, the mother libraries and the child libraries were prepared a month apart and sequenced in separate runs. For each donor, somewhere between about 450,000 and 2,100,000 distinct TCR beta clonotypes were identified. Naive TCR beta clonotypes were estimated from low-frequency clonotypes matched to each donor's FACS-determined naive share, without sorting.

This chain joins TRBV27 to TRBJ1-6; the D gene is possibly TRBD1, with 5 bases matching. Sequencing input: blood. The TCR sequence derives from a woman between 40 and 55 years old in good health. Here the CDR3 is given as CASRILNRRSSYNSPLHF. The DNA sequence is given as TGTGCCAGCAGAATTTTAAACAGGAGGAGCTCCTATAATTCACCCCTCCACTTT.